The rows below give T cell receptor beta chains drawn from one sample of a study of blood T cell repertoires in COVID-19. Sequencing was performed with immunoSEQ multiplex PCR; in TCRdb, only in-frame clones are kept and a portion is missing. Here the sample spans about 55,000 clones, 75% to 95% being singletons. Sequencing was carried out using peripheral blood. These TCRs come from a human donor with active COVID-19. The donor label of this sample is uncertain. The CDR3 runs from the conserved cysteine through the conserved F or W. A D gene is named only where the DNA matches it firmly. The size field is filled for only some rows; it gives once, few, many or a size class.

v_gene,j_gene,d_gene,abundance,CDR3nt,CDR3aa
TRBV6-5,TRBJ1-2,TRBD1,NA,TGTGCCAGCAGTTACTCAGGTCCCGCAGGGGGCTCTGGCTACACCTTC,CASSYSGPAGGSGYTF
TRBV5-6,TRBJ1-1,NA,NA,TGTGCCAGCAGCCGGGGGGAGAGCCTTGAAGCTTTCTTT,CASSRGESLEAFF
TRBV10-3,TRBJ2-7,NA,NA,TGTGCCACCCTCCTACCCACTCCGAGCAGGGGGGCTTACGAGCAGTACTTC,CATLLPTPSRGAYEQYF
TRBV19,TRBJ2-2,TRBD1,NA,TGTGCCGAGGGACAGGGTCACACCGGGGAGCTGTTTTTT,CAEGQGHTGELFF
TRBV5-1,TRBJ1-1,NA,once,TGCGCCAGCAGCCCGGATACAGGGTGGGGTGAAGCTTTCTTT,CASSPDTGWGEAFF
TRBV24-1,TRBJ2-1,TRBD1,NA,TGTGCCACCAGGGGGACAGGGGCTGAGCAGTTCTTC,CATRGTGAEQFF
TRBV7-2,TRBJ2-1,TRBD1,NA,TGTGCCAGCAGCTTATGGGGACAGGTATACAATGAGCAGTTCTTC,CASSLWGQVYNEQFF
TRBV11-1,TRBJ2-7,NA,once,TGTGCCAGCAGCCCGGACAGAGTTACCTACGAGCAGTACTTC,CASSPDRVTYEQYF
TRBV7-9,TRBJ1-3,NA,once,TGTGCCAGCAGCTTAGCAGAGCAGGGTCTTAACACCATATATTTT,CASSLAEQGLNTIYF
TRBV5-1,TRBJ2-1,TRBD2,NA,TGCGCCAGCAGCTTGGAACTAGCGGGAGGTGGTGAGCAGTTCTTC,CASSLELAGGGEQFF
TRBV19,TRBJ1-1,NA,NA,TGTGCCAGTAGTGAAACTCCGTTGTGGGCAATGAACACTGAAGCTTTCTTT,CASSETPLWAMNTEAFF
TRBV7-6,TRBJ1-1,NA,few,TGTGCCAGCAGCTCGTCTCAGGGACTCACTGAAGCTTTCTTT,CASSSSQGLTEAFF
TRBV3-1/TRBV3-2,TRBJ1-3,NA,NA,TGTGCCAGCAGCCAAGTTGCGGGGGATCCTGGAAACACCATATATTTT,CASSQVAGDPGNTIYF
TRBV27,TRBJ2-7,TRBD2,NA,TGTGCCACCAAGTGGTCGGGGGGGGACACCTACGAGCAGTACTTC,CATKWSGGDTYEQYF
TRBV12-3/TRBV12-4,TRBJ2-5,NA,once,TGTGCCAGCAGCCCAGACTCGAAGACCCAGTACTTC,CASSPDSKTQYF
TRBV7-9,TRBJ1-5,NA,NA,TGTGCCAGCAGCCCCGAGGGACTCTTCCAGCCCCAGCATTTT,CASSPEGLFQPQHF
TRBV3-1/TRBV3-2,TRBJ1-2,TRBD1,once,TGTGCCAGCAGCCTGGACAGGGTGGCCTATGGCTACACCTTC,CASSLDRVAYGYTF
TRBV15,TRBJ2-7,NA,NA,TGTGCCACCAGCAGAGGGGGGCATGGAAGTGTGGAGCAGTACTTC,CATSRGGHGSVEQYF
TRBV25-1,TRBJ2-2,NA,NA,TGTGCCAGCAGTGACGGGAACACCGGGGAGCTGTTTTTT,CASSDGNTGELFF
TRBV24-1,TRBJ2-1,TRBD1,NA,TGTGCCACCAGTAACCGGGACAGATCCAATGAGCAGTTCTTC,CATSNRDRSNEQFF
TRBV9,TRBJ2-2,TRBD1,NA,TGTGCCAGCAGCGTAGTGCGGGACAGGTCTTTAACCGGGGAGCTGTTTTTT,CASSVVRDRSLTGELFF
TRBV3-1/TRBV3-2,TRBJ1-1,NA,NA,TGTGCCAGCAGCCTCCGGGGGGGGCAGGATGAAGCTTTCTTT,CASSLRGGQDEAFF